This T cell receptor beta chain appears in the sequencing data of a study of graft-versus-host responses after intestinal transplantation. Assay: immunoSEQ multiplex PCR; the TCRdb copy retains only in-frame clones and omits some. The sample records 130,000 to 150,000 clones, about nine tenths being singletons. General study points: There were GvH clones found in recipient marrow, and some of them appeared first in ileum or blood. Association was observed between peak circulating GvH clone levels and early post-transplant HvG declines.

As to this clone: Its antigen is undetermined.

The V end lost 0 bases, the J end lost 9 bases, and 12 bases lay between the germline ends. Per germline, CDR1 SGHRS and CDR2 YFSETQ. The CDR3 spans 14 residues. The source was unstimulated CD4+ T cells sorted from spleen or lymph node cells, collected before intestinal transplant. V is TRBV5-1 and J is TRBJ2-2, with unresolved D. This sequence was found in a human donor who received an intestinal transplant. CDR3 in amino acids: CASSLAYTPRELFF. For the CDR3, the DNA is TGCGCCAGCAGCTTGGCCTACACTCCGAGGGAGCTGTTTTTT.